This T cell receptor beta chain comes out of a study of shared clonotypes between healthy human individuals (dated by TCRdb to 2018 to 2020). About the investigation overall: A couple of women and three men aged 18 to 49 years were included in the cohort. To estimate repertoire size and how much clonotype sharing occurs between individuals, the study deeply sequenced the blood TCR repertoires of five healthy adults. To increase sequencing depth and limit assay-specific biases, different laboratories used diverse techniques to prepare libraries and sequence TCR repertoires. Between about 0.85 and 9.5 billion PBMCs per donor were obtained by leukapheresis.

Donors were healthy HIV-negative adults with no recently reported acute infections or vaccinations. Only Caucasian adults living in Nashville, Tennessee, USA were represented among the donors. For unsorted samples, some 90 million PBMCs were counted and genomic DNA was extracted with the QIAamp DNA Blood Mini kit. Blood was collected by leukapheresis, and PBMCs were isolated by Ficoll-Histopaque density gradient centrifugation and then cryopreserved in liquid nitrogen vapor phase. Using the deep immunoSEQ assay, multiplex PCR amplified TCR CDR3 regions from genomic DNA. Extracted genomic DNA from each cell subset was spread evenly across all wells of several immunoSEQ 96-well plates, with each plate serving as a replicate. Each replicate PCR for unsorted PBMC received 300 to 350 ng genomic DNA, equal to tens of thousands of T cell genomes. Ten immunoSEQ deep assay plates were used to sequence the unsorted PBMC genomic DNA. The purified libraries were quantified using a Qubit 3.0 fluorometer, sized with a Bioanalyzer 2100, and then quantified again using the KAPA Library Quantification kit. Every immunoSEQ 96-well plate was sequenced on a separate single-read 150-cycle Illumina NextSeq 550 flow cell. As for how the authors treated the data: The immunoSEQ output contained only junctional sequences without quality scores, so filtering could not match that applied to full-length reads. To assign V/J genes and CDR3, sequences were annotated using PyIR, a Python wrapper for IgBLAST v1.9, with IMGT germline references. Any read was removed if the V/J assignment was weak (E-value above 1e-6), the CDR3 was missing, or the read contained stop codons, out-of-frame junctions, or ambiguous translated residues. V3J clonotypes were defined as sequences sharing the same inferred V gene, J gene, and CDR3 amino acid sequence. To compute the percentage overlap between repertoires, the number of shared unique clonotypes was divided by the size of the smaller repertoire. Three approaches were used to assess repertoire richness: RTK rarefaction, the Chao1 estimator, and Recon v2.1 estimates of unobserved clonotypes. TCRdb holds this immuneACCESS table with in-frame rearrangements only. Some clones are missing; in checked studies, unresolved V genes explain under half, and the rest has no known cause. V, J and clone size are taken as reported in that table, and D and trimming were inferred from the DNA itself. The sample includes fewer than 600,000 clones, with 79% observed a single time. 13% of the sample lies in the top ten.

Cut back by 7 bases and 7 bases, the V and J ends lie 11 bases apart. Spanning cysteine to phenylalanine, the CDR3 consists of 12 amino acids. Kept here is only the CDR3 DNA, which spans 36 bases and is read in frame from base 1. CDR1 and CDR2, looked up from the germline V gene, are MNHNS and SASEGT. This clone occurred many times. The specificity of this receptor is unknown. Per-nucleotide qualities are absent, and no much larger clonotype sits a single base away. Broader findings and caveats from the paper: Sampling was restricted to blood, and TCR repertoires in tissues likely differ from the TCR repertoires found in blood. Pairwise subsampling indicated that sequencing depth was expected to affect the degree of clonotype sharing among donors. Because the study included only a small number of donors, the genetic and exposure-history diversity represented was limited.

The sample taken for sequencing was PBMCs. This receptor was obtained from a woman aged 40 to 55 in good health. Some clones in this sample may be carry-over from other donors' samples. The rearranged chain carries TRBV6-1 and TRBJ1-5, with no reliable assignment of the D segment. This receptor carries the CDR3 CASNLGPQPQHF. The DNA sequence follows: TGTGCCAGCAATTTAGGGCCCCAGCCCCAGCATTTT.